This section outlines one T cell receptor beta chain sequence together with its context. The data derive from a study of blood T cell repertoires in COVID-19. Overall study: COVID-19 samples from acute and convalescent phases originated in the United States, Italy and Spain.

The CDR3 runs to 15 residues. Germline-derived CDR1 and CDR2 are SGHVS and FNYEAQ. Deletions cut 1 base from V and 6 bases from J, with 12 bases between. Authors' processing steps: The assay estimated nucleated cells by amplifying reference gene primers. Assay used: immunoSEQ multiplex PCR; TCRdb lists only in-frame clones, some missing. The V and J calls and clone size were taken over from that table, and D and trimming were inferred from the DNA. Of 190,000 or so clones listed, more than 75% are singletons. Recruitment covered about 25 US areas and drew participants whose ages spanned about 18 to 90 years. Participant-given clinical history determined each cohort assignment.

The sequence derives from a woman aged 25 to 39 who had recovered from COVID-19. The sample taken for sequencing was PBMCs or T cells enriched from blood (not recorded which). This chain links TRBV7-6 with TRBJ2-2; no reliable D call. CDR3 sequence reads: CASSLVPNYSGELFF. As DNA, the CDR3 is TGTGCCAGCAGCTTAGTCCCGAACTATTCCGGGGAGCTGTTTTTT.